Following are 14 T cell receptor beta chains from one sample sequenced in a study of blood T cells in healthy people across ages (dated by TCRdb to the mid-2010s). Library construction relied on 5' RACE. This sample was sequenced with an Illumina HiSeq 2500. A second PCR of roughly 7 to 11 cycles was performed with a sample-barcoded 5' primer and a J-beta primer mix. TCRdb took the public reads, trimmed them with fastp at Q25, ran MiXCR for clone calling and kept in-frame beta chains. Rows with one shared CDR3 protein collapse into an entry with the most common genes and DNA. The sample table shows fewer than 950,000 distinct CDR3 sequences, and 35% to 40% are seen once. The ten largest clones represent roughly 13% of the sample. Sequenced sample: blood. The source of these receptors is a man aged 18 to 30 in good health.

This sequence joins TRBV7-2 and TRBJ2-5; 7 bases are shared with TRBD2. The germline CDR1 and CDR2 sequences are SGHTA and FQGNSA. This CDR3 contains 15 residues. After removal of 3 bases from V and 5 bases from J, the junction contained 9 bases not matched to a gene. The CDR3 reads CASSLSSGEGETQYF. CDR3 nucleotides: TGTGCCAGCAGCTTGTCTAGCGGCGAGGGGGAGACCCAGTACTTC.

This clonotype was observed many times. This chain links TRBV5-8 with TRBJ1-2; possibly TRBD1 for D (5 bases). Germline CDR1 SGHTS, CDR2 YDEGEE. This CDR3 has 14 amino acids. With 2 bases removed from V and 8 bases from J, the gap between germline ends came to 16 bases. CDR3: CASSFGARAVGYTF. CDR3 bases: TGTGCCAGCAGCTTTGGGGCCAGGGCGGTCGGCTACACCTTC.

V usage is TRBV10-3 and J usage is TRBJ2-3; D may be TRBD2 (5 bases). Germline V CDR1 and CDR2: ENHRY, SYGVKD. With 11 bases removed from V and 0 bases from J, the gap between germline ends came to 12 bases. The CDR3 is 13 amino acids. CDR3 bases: TGTGCCGCCCGGGATTCAAGCACAGATACGCAGTATTTT. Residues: CAARDSSTDTQYF.

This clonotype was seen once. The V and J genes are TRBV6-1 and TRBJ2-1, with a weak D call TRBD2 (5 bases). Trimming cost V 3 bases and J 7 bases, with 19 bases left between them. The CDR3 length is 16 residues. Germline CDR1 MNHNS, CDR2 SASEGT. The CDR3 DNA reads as TGTGCCAGCAGTGATCAAGGGCTACCCCAGCGGAATGAGCAGTTCTTC. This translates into CASSDQGLPQRNEQFF.

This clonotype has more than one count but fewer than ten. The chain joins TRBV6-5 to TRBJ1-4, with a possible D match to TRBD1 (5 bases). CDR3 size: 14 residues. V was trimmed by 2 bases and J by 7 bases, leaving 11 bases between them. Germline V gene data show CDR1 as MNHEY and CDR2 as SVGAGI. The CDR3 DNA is TGTGCCAGCAGTTACGGGACGGACGCTGAAAAACTGTTTTTT. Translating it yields CASSYGTDAEKLFF.

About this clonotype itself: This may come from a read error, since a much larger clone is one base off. Written as DNA, the CDR3 is TGTACCAGCAGCCAGGGGAGTTTGGAAGAGACCCAGTACTTC. Its translation is CTSSQGSLEETQYF. The rearrangement uses TRBV12-3 or TRBV12-4 and TRBJ2-5, with D perhaps TRBD1 (6 bases). The CDR3 totals 14 residues.

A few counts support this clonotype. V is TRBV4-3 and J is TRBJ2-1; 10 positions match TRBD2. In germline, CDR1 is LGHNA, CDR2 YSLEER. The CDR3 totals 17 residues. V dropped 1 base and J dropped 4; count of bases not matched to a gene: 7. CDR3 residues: CASSQVGLAGVYNEQFF. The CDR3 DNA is TGCGCCAGCAGCCAAGTCGGCCTAGCGGGGGTATACAATGAGCAGTTCTTC.

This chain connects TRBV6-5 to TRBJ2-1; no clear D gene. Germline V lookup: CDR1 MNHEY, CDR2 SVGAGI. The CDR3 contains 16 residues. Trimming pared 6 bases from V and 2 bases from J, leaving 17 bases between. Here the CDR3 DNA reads TGTGCCAGCAGGTACAATTTAGGCGGCACCTACAATGAGCAGTTCTTC. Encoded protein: CASRYNLGGTYNEQFF.

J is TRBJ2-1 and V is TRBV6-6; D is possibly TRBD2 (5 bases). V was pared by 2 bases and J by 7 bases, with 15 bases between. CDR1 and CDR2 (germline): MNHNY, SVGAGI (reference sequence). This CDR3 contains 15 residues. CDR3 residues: CASSYVSGRSNEQFF. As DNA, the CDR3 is TGTGCCAGCAGTTACGTAAGCGGTAGATCAAATGAGCAGTTCTTC.

The CDR3 reads CSVRDSLNYGYTF. Here the CDR3 DNA reads TGCAGCGTCCGGGACAGCCTTAACTATGGCTACACCTTC. The V gene is TRBV29-1, the J gene TRBJ1-2, with TRBD1 matching 7 bases. Germline V CDR1 and CDR2: SQVTM, ANQGSEA. V shed 6 bases, J shed 1 base, and the junction held 5 bases outside the gene matches. The CDR3 has 13 residues.

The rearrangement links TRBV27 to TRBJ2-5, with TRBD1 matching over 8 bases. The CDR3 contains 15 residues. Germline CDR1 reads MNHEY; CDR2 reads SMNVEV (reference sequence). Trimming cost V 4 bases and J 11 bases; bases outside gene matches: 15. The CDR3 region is CASSSWTGKGNEQYF. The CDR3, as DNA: TGTGCCAGCAGTTCCTGGACAGGGAAAGGCAATGAGCAGTACTTC.

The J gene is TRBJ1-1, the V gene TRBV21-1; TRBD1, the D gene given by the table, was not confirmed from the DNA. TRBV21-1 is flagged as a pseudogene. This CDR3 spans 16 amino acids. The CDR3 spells CASSPSPQGVCTEAFF. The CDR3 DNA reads TGTGCCAGCAGCCCTTCCCCACAGGGGGTTTGCACTGAAGCTTTCTTT.

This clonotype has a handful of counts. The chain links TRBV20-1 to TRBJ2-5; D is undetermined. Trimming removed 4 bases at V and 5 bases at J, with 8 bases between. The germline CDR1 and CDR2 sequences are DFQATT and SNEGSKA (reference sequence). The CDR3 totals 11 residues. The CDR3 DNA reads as TGCAGTGCTAAGCTCTGGGAGACCCAGTACTTC. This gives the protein CSAKLWETQYF.

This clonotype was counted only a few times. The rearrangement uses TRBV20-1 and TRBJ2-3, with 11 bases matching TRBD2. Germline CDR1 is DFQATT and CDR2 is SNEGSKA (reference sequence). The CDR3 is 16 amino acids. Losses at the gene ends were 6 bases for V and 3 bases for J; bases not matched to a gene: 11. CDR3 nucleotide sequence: TGCAGTGCGGTCCTCTTTAGCGGGGGGGCAACAGATACGCAGTATTTT. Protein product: CSAVLFSGGATDTQYF.